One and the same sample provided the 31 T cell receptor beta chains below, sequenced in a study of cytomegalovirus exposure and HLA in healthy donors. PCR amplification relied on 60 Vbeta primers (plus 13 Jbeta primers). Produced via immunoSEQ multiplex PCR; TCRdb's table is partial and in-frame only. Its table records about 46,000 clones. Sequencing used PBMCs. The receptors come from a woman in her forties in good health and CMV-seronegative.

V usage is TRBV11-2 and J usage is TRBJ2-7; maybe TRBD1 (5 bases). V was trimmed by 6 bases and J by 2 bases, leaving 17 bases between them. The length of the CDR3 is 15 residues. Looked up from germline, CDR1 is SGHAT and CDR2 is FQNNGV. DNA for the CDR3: TGTGCCAGCAGAAACCTGGCAGGGTTACCCTACGAGCAGTACTTC. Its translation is CASRNLAGLPYEQYF.

The CDR3 loop reads CASSKREESYNEQFF. The CDR3, as DNA: TGTGCCAGCAGCAAGCGGGAGGAGTCCTACAATGAGCAGTTCTTC. The chain recombines TRBV7-9 with TRBJ2-1; 9 nucleotides line up with TRBD2. This CDR3 spans 15 amino acids. CDR1 is SEHNR, CDR2 FQNEAQ, per germline (reference sequence). J gave up 1 base and V 5 bases, and 3 bases lay outside the gene matches.

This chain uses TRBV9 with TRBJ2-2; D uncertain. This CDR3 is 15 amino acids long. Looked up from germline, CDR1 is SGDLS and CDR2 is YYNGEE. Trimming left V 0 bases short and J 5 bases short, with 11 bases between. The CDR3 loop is CASSVDGAQTGELFF. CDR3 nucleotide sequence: TGTGCCAGCAGCGTAGATGGTGCACAGACCGGGGAGCTGTTTTTT.

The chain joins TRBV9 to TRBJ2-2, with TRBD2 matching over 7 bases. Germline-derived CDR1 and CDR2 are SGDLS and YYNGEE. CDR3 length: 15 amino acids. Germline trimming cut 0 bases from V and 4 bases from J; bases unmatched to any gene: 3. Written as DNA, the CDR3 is TGTGCCAGCAGCGTAGCAGCGGGAAGCACCGGGGAGCTGTTTTTT. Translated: CASSVAAGSTGELFF.

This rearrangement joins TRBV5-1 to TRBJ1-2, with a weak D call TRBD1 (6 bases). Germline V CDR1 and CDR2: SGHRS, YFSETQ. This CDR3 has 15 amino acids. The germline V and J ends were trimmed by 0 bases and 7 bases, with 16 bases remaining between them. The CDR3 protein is CASSLDLGAPRGYTF. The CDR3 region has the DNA TGCGCCAGCAGCTTGGATCTGGGGGCGCCTCGTGGCTACACCTTC.

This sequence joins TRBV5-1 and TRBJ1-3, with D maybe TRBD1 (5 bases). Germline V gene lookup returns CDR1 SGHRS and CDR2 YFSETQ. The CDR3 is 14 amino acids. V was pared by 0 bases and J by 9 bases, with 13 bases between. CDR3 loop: CASSLDGGMGTIYF. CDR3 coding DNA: TGCGCCAGCAGCTTGGACGGGGGGATGGGCACCATATATTTT.

CDR3 nucleotide sequence: TGCGCCAGCAGCAAACAAACAACTAGCGTCCAAGAGACCCAGTACTTC. The encoded protein is CASSKQTTSVQETQYF. The chain has TRBV4-1 and TRBJ2-5; 7 nucleotides match TRBD2. After removal of 5 bases from V and 1 base from J, the junction contained 10 bases not matched to a gene. This CDR3 contains 16 residues. Looked up from germline, CDR1 is MGHRA and CDR2 is YSYEKL.

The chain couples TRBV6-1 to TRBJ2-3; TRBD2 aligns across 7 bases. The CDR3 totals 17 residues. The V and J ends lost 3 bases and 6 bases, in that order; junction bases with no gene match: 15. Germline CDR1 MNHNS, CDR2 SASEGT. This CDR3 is CASSDPLRGGSADTQYF. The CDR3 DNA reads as TGTGCCAGCAGTGATCCCCTTCGGGGCGGGAGCGCGGATACGCAGTATTTT.

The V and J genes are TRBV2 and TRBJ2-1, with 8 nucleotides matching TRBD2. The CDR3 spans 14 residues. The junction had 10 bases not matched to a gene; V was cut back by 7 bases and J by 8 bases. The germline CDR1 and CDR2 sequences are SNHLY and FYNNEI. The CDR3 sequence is CASMQAGVRDEQFF. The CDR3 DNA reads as TGTGCCAGCATGCAAGCGGGAGTGAGGGATGAGCAGTTCTTC.

The CDR3 sequence is CASSDWTGGKETQYF. CDR3 DNA: TGTGCCAGCAGCGATTGGACAGGGGGAAAAGAGACCCAGTACTTC. This chain connects TRBV7-6 to TRBJ2-5, with 10 bases lining up with TRBD1. CDR3 length equals 15 residues. The germline V gene encodes CDR1 SGHVS and CDR2 FNYEAQ. With 5 bases clipped from V and 3 bases from J, the junction kept 6 bases outside the gene matches.

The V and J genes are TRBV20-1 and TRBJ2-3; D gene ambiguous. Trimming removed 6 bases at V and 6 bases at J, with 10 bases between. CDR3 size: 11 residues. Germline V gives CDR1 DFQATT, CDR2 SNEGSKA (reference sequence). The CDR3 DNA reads TGCAGTGCAGCATTTAAGGATACGCAGTATTTT. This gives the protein CSAAFKDTQYF.

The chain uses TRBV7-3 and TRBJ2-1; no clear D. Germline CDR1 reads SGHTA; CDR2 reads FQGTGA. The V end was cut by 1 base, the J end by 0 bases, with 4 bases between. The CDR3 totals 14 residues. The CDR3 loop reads CASSLRPSYNEQFF. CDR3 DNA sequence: TGTGCCAGCAGCTTAAGGCCCTCCTACAATGAGCAGTTCTTC.

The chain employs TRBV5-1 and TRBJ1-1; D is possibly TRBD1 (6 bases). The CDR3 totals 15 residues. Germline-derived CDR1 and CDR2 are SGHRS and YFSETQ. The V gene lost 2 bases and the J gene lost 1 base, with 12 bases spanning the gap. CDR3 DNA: TGCGCCAGCAGCTTTGGTCCAGGGGCGAACACTGAAGCTTTCTTT. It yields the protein CASSFGPGANTEAFF.

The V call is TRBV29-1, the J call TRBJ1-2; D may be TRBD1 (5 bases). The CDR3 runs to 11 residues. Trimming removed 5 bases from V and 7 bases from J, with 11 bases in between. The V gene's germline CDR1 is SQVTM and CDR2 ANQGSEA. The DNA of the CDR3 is TGCAGCGTTTCAGGGATCAGTGGCTACACCTTC. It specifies CSVSGISGYTF.

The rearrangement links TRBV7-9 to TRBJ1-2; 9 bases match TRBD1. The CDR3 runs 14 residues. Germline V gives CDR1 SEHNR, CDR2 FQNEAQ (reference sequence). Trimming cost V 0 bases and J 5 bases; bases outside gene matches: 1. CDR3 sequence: CASSLAGQGYGYTF. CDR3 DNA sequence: TGTGCCAGCAGCTTAGCGGGACAGGGTTATGGCTACACCTTC.

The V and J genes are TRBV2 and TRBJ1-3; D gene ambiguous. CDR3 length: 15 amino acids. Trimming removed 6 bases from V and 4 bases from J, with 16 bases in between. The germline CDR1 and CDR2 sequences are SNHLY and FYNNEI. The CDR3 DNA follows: TGTGCCAGCAGCTTCGCCGACGGCGGGGGAAACACCATATATTTT. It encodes CASSFADGGGNTIYF.

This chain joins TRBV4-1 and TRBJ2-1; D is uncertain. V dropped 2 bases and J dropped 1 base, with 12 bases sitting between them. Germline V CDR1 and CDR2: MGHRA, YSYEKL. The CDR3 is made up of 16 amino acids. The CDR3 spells CASSQQDLVSYNEQFF. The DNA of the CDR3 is TGCGCCAGCAGCCAACAAGACTTGGTGTCCTACAATGAGCAGTTCTTC.

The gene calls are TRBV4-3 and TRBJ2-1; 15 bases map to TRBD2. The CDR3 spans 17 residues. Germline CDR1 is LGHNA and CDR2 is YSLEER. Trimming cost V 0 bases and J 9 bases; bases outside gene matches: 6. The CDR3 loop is CASSQEGLAGGAVEQFF. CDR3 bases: TGCGCCAGCAGCCAAGAGGGACTAGCGGGAGGTGCAGTTGAGCAGTTCTTC.

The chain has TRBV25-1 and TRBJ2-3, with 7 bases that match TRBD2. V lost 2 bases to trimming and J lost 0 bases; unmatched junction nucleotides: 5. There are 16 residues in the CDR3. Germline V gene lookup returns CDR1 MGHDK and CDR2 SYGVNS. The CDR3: CASSEGLRGSTDTQYF. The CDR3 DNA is TGTGCCAGCAGTGAAGGGCTGCGGGGGAGCACAGATACGCAGTATTTT.

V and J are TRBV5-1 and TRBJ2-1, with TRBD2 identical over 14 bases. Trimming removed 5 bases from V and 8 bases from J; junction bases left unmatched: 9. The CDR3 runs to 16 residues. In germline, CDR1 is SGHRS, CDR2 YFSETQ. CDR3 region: CASRIGTSGSVDEQFF. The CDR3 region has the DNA TGCGCCAGCAGGATAGGGACTAGCGGGAGTGTGGATGAGCAGTTCTTC.

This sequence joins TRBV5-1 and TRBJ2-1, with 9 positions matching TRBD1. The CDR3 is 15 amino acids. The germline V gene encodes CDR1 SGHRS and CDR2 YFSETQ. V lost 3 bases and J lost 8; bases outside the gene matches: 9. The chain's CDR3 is CASSSRTGVEDEQFF. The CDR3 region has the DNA TGCGCCAGCAGCTCCCGGACAGGGGTCGAGGATGAGCAGTTCTTC.

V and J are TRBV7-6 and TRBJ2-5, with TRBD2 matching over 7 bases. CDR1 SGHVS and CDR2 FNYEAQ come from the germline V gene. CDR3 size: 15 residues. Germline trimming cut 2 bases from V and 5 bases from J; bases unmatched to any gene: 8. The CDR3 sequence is CASSLLPGREETQYF. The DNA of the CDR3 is TGTGCCAGCAGCTTATTACCAGGGAGGGAGGAGACCCAGTACTTC.

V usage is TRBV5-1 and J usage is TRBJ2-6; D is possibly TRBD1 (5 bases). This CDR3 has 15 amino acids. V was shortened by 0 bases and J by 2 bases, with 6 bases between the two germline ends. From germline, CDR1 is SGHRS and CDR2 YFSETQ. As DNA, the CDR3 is TGCGCCAGCAGCTTGGAGGGGACTGGGGCCAACGTCCTGACTTTC. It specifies CASSLEGTGANVLTF.

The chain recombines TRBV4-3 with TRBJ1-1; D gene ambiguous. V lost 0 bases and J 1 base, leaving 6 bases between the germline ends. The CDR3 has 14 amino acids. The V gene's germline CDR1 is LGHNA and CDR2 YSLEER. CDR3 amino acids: CASSQDTGNTEAFF. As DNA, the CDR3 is TGCGCCAGCAGCCAAGATACGGGGAACACTGAAGCTTTCTTT.

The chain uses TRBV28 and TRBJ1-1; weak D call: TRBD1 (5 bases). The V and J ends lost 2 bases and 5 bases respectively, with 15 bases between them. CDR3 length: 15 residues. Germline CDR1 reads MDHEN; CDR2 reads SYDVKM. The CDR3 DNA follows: TGTGCCAGCAGTTTAAAGGGGAGGAGGGGAACTGAAGCTTTCTTT. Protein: CASSLKGRRGTEAFF. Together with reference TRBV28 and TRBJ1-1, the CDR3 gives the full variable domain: DVKVTQSSRYLVKRTGEKVFLECVQDMDHENMFWYRQDPGLGLRLIYFSYDVKMKEKGDIPEGYSVSREKKERFSLILESASTNQTSMYLCASSLKGRRGTEAFFGQGTRLTVV.

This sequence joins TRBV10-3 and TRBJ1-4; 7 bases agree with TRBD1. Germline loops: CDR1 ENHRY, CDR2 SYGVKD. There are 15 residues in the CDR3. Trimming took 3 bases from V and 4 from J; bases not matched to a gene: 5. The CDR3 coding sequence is TGTGCCATCAGTGAACCCGGGACAGATAATGAAAAACTGTTTTTT. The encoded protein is CAISEPGTDNEKLFF.

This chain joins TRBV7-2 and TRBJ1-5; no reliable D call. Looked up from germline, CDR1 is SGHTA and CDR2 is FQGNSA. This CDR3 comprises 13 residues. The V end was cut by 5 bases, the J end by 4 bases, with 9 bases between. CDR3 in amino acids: CASSVVVNQPQHF. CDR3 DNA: TGTGCCAGCAGCGTTGTCGTTAATCAGCCCCAGCATTTT.

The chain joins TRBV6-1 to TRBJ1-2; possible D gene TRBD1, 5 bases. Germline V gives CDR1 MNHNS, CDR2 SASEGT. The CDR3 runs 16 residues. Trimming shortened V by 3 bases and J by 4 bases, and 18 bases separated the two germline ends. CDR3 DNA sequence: TGTGCCAGCAGTGAGCGGACACAGGTCCCAGCCTATGGCTACACCTTC. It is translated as CASSERTQVPAYGYTF.

CDR3 in DNA: TGCGCCAGCAGCCTACACCTAAAGCAGGGAGGACTAGTGGGACAAATCTACGAGCAGTACTTC. This sequence encodes CASSLHLKQGGLVGQIYEQYF. The V call is TRBV4-3, the J call TRBJ2-7; maybe TRBD2 (7 bases). V was shortened by 4 bases and J by 3 bases, with 34 bases between the two germline ends. Germline V CDR1 and CDR2: LGHNA, YSLEER. CDR3 length equals 21 residues.

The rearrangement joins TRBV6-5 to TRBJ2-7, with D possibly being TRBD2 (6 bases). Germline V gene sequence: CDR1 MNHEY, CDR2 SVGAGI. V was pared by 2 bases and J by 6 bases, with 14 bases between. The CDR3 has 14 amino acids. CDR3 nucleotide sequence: TGTGCCAGCAGTTACCCCGGGACGCGGGGCGAGCAGTACTTC. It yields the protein CASSYPGTRGEQYF.

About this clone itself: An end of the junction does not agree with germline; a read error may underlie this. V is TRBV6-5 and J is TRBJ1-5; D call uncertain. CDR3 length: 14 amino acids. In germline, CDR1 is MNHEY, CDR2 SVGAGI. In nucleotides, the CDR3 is TGTGCCAGCAGCCCGCTAGGTAGCAATCAGCACCAGCATTTT. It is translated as CASSPLGSNQHQHF.